The sequence of this T cell receptor beta chain was determined in a study of early T cells in non-severe SARS-CoV-2 infection. This clonotype was recorded a few times. Germline V gene lookup returns CDR1 SNHLY and CDR2 FYNNEI. This CDR3 has 15 residues. V lost 4 bases and J lost 0; bases outside the gene matches: 2. Each cDNA molecule carried a unique molecular identifier. MiXCR, applied by TCRdb to the 5' RACE reads, yields one record per CDR3 protein. The repertoire consists of 55,000 to 70,000 distinct CDR3 sequences, with 11% occurring once and the leading ten covering approximately 5.9%. Sequencing used whole blood. This TCR came from an adult who was a healthcare worker with PCR-confirmed SARS-CoV-2 infection or an uninfected control (not recorded which). V gene TRBV2 combines with J gene TRBJ2-3; 9 bases map to TRBD2. In DNA, the CDR3 is TGTGCCAGCAGTGCTAGCGGGACTAGCACAGATACGCAGTATTTT. It codes for CASSASGTSTDTQYF.